This passage covers 28 T cell receptor beta chains from one sample sequenced in a study of T cell repertoires in cytomegalovirus infection. One entry per CDR3 protein, called by TCRdb with MiXCR from the reads. The sample carries under 850,000 distinct CDR3 sequences, 35% recorded once. Sequencing was done on a sample of PBMCs. The receptors stem from a human donor in good health (CMV status not recorded). Some clones in this sample may be carry-over from other donors' samples.

This clonotype was found a few times. The chain joins TRBV12-5 to TRBJ2-2; the match to TRBD1 covers 11 bases. CDR1 is LGHNT, CDR2 FRNRAP, per germline. V lost 2 bases to trimming and J lost 7 bases; unmatched junction nucleotides: 3. This CDR3 is 15 amino acids long. In DNA, the CDR3 is TGTGCTAGTGGTTTGAGGACAGGGGGCCACGGGGAGCTGTTTTTT. Translated, it gives CASGLRTGGHGELFF.

The gene calls are TRBV6-5 and TRBJ1-2; a possible D gene is TRBD1 (5 bases). Germline CDR1 MNHEY, CDR2 SVGAGI. The CDR3 is 14 amino acids. Trimming shortened V by 0 bases and J by 5 bases, and 10 bases separated the two germline ends. The CDR3 reads CASSYSSGSYGYTF. The CDR3 DNA follows: TGTGCCAGCAGTTACTCGTCAGGGAGTTATGGCTACACCTTC.

In this sample, this clonotype turned up once. One end of the junction fails to match germline, which may point to a read error. The chain recombines TRBV19 with TRBJ1-2; 8 positions agree with TRBD1. The CDR3 is 16 amino acids. Germline CDR1 reads LNHDA; CDR2 reads SQIVND (reference sequence). The CDR3 is CASSIQGATGNYVYTF. The CDR3 DNA sequence: TGTGCCAGTAGTATCCAGGGGGCGACCGGGAACTATGTCTACACCTTC.

This clonotype was seen a few times. The chain links TRBV27 to TRBJ2-5; D might be TRBD2 (6 bases). Trimming took off 8 bases at V and 1 base at J, with 11 bases between the two ends. CDR3 length: 13 residues. CDR1 is MNHEY, CDR2 SMNVEV, per germline (reference sequence). The CDR3 spells CASQVGGQETQYF. CDR3 nucleotides: TGTGCCAGCCAAGTGGGGGGCCAAGAGACCCAGTACTTC.

In its sample, this clonotype was seen many times. This sequence joins TRBV7-2 and TRBJ1-5, with D tentatively TRBD1 (6 bases). The CDR3 contains 12 residues. V gave up 7 bases and J gave up 4 bases, with 8 bases separating them. Germline CDR1 is SGHTA and CDR2 is FQGNSA. CDR3 residues: CASKRGNQPQHF. The CDR3 DNA reads as TGTGCCAGCAAGAGGGGGAATCAGCCCCAGCATTTT.

This clonotype was picked up a small number of times. The chain links TRBV19 to TRBJ2-1, with D possibly matching TRBD1 (6 bases). Per germline, CDR1 LNHDA and CDR2 SQIVND (reference sequence). Deletions cut 10 bases from V and 5 bases from J, with 12 bases between. The CDR3 has 12 residues. The chain's CDR3 is CANGRDNNEQFF. DNA for the CDR3: TGTGCCAACGGTAGGGACAACAATGAGCAGTTCTTC.

The chain uses TRBV2 and TRBJ1-4; 8 bases line up with TRBD1. The germline CDR1 and CDR2 sequences are SNHLY and FYNNEI. This CDR3 is built from 14 residues. The V segment lost 4 bases and the J segment 3 bases; nucleotides outside the gene matches: 1. CDR3 loop: CASSGTGSNEKLFF. The CDR3 DNA is TGTGCCAGCAGTGGGACAGGGTCTAATGAAAAACTGTTTTTT.

In this sample, this clonotype turned up many times. The chain has TRBV12-3 or TRBV12-4 and TRBJ2-5; D gene ambiguous. Deletions cut 0 bases from V and 3 bases from J, with 8 bases between. This CDR3 has 14 residues. CDR3 sequence reads: CASSLAAHEETQYF. CDR3 nucleotide sequence: TGTGCCAGCAGTTTAGCGGCCCACGAAGAGACCCAGTACTTC.

The sample holds a few counts of this clonotype. The chain has TRBV12-3 or TRBV12-4 and TRBJ1-3; no firm D call. The CDR3 contains 15 residues. The V gene lost 4 bases and the J gene lost 1 base, with 11 bases spanning the gap. In nucleotides, the CDR3 is TGTGCCAGCAGTTCTTGGCTGGGGTCTGGAAACACCATATATTTT. Protein product: CASSSWLGSGNTIYF.

This clonotype was seen more than once but under ten times. This rearrangement joins TRBV24-1 to TRBJ2-1, with no clear D. The CDR3 contains 14 residues. Germline assignment: CDR1 KGHDR and CDR2 SFDVKD. V lost 3 bases and J lost 4, with 9 bases in between. This CDR3 reads CATSDPTQYNEQFF. The DNA for the CDR3 is TGTGCCACCAGTGATCCCACACAGTACAATGAGCAGTTCTTC.

The chain recombines TRBV7-9 with TRBJ1-6; D gene ambiguous. The CDR3 runs to 16 residues. Germline V gene data show CDR1 as SEHNR and CDR2 as FQNEAQ (reference sequence). V was trimmed by 5 bases and J by 4 bases, leaving 15 bases between them. The CDR3 DNA sequence: TGTGCCAGCAGCCCCCCCTCGCCGGAGTATAATTCACCCCTCCACTTT. This sequence encodes CASSPPSPEYNSPLHF.

V is TRBV6-1 and J is TRBJ2-1; a possible D gene is TRBD2 (6 bases). This CDR3 comprises 12 residues. CDR1 and CDR2 (germline): MNHNS, SASEGT. This CDR3 is CVSGRTYNEQFF. In DNA form, the CDR3 reads TGTGTCTCGGGGAGGACCTACAATGAGCAGTTCTTC.

J is TRBJ1-4 and V is TRBV28; D gene uncertain. Per the germline V gene, CDR1 is MDHEN and CDR2 is SYDVKM. This CDR3 spans 14 amino acids. Trimming took off 6 bases at V and 5 bases at J, with 13 bases between the two ends. Here the CDR3 reads CASSRPDYNEKLFF. The DNA of the CDR3 is TGTGCCAGCAGCCGACCCGATTACAATGAAAAACTGTTTTTT.

This chain joins TRBV5-4 and TRBJ2-1; the match to TRBD2 covers 12 bases. In germline, CDR1 is SGHNT, CDR2 YYREEE (reference sequence). CDR3 length: 17 residues. V dropped 5 bases and J dropped 2; count of bases not matched to a gene: 8. The CDR3 region has the DNA TGTGCCAGCAGGGGCAGACTAGCGGGGGACCCCTACAATGAGCAGTTCTTC. Translated: CASRGRLAGDPYNEQFF. The entire variable domain, with the rest obtained from reference TRBV5-4 and TRBJ2-1, is as follows: ETGVTQSPTHLIKTRGQQVTLRCSSQSGHNTVSWYQQALGQGPQFIFQYYREEENGRGNFPPRFSGLQFPNYSSELNVNALELDDSALYLCASRGRLAGDPYNEQFFGPGTRLTVL.

V gene TRBV6-1 combines with J gene TRBJ2-7; TRBD2 is a possible D gene (5 bases). Germline V gene data show CDR1 as MNHNS and CDR2 as SASEGT. The ends were cut back, 6 bases at V and 4 bases at J, with 16 bases in the middle. The CDR3 extends over 14 amino acids. CDR3 amino acids: CASSPPGVAYEQYF. In nucleotides, the CDR3 is TGTGCCAGCAGCCCTCCCGGGGTGGCGTACGAGCAGTACTTC.

This clonotype was detected ten times or more. The CDR3 spells CASSLQGKGTEAFF. The CDR3 DNA sequence: TGTGCCAGCAGCTTACAGGGGAAGGGCACTGAAGCTTTCTTT. This sequence joins TRBV7-2 and TRBJ1-1; a possible D gene is TRBD1 (6 bases). V was clipped by 2 bases and J by 4 bases, with 11 bases between them. The CDR3 is 14 residues long. Germline V lookup: CDR1 SGHTA, CDR2 FQGNSA. Full variable domain (remainder filled in from reference TRBV7-2 and TRBJ1-1): GAGVSQSPSNKVTEKGKDVELRCDPISGHTALYWYRQSLGQGLEFLIYFQGNSAPDKSGLPSDRFSAERTGGSVSTLTIQRTQQEDSAVYLCASSLQGKGTEAFFGQGTRLTVV.

The chain combines TRBV7-2 with TRBJ2-7; TRBD1 matches 8 bases. Germline lookup yields CDR1 SGHTA and CDR2 FQGNSA. V dropped 5 bases and J dropped 5; count of bases not matched to a gene: 5. CDR3 length: 13 amino acids. Here the CDR3 reads CASSRDRLDEQYF. The CDR3 nucleotides are TGTGCCAGCAGCCGGGACAGGCTAGACGAGCAGTACTTC.

The J gene is TRBJ2-5, the V gene TRBV29-1; D is perhaps TRBD2 (7 bases). V was shortened by 1 base and J by 4 bases, with 22 bases between the two germline ends. CDR1 and CDR2 (germline): SQVTM, ANQGSEA. This CDR3 comprises 17 residues. The CDR3, as DNA: TGCAGCGTTGAAGGACTGGGGGGGGGCGGCCTCGGAGAGACCCAGTACTTC. Residues: CSVEGLGGGGLGETQYF.

This clonotype was seen many times. CDR3 DNA sequence: TGTGCCAGCAGCCCTCCGGGAGGTGACTACGAGCAGTACTTC. Residues: CASSPPGGDYEQYF. The V and J genes are TRBV14 and TRBJ2-7; 7 nucleotides match TRBD2. With 4 bases clipped from V and 3 bases from J, the junction kept 6 bases outside the gene matches. From germline, CDR1 is SGHDN and CDR2 FVKESK. This CDR3 region has 14 residues.

V gene TRBV12-3 or TRBV12-4 combines with J gene TRBJ2-1; no firm D call. The CDR3 length is 14 residues. Trimming pared 11 bases from V and 0 bases from J, leaving 14 bases between. In nucleotides, the CDR3 is TGTGCCGTTCGATCCGCGAGCTCCTACAATGAGCAGTTCTTC. It encodes CAVRSASSYNEQFF.

J is TRBJ1-4 and V is TRBV12-3 or TRBV12-4; 10 positions match TRBD1. Trimming removed 6 bases from V and 10 bases from J; junction bases left unmatched: 14. The CDR3 extends over 16 amino acids. The CDR3 DNA is TGTGCCAGCAGCGATCCGCCGGGGACAGGGGACGGAAAACTGTTTTTT. This codes for CASSDPPGTGDGKLFF.

The sample holds a few counts of this clonotype. The rearrangement joins TRBV6-6 to TRBJ2-7, with 8 bases matching TRBD1. Germline CDR1 and CDR2: MNHNY and SVGAGI (reference sequence). The CDR3 sequence is 14 residues long. V gave up 7 bases and J gave up 3 bases; unmatched junction bases: 8. Written as DNA, the CDR3 is TGTGCCAGCACCGGCGGGACAGGCTACTACGAGCAGTACTTC. Translating gives CASTGGTGYYEQYF.

Of note for this clonotype: A single base separates this from a much larger clone, so it may be a read error. V and J are TRBV7-2 and TRBJ2-1, with a weak D call TRBD2 (6 bases). The germline V and J ends were trimmed by 5 bases and 0 bases, with 14 bases remaining between them. Germline-derived CDR1 and CDR2 are SGHTA and FQGNSA. This CDR3 has 16 residues. The CDR3: CASSPGNSGSYNEQFF. CDR3 bases: TGTGCCAGCAGCCCCGGGAATAGCGGCTCCTACAATGAGCAGTTCTTC.

The chain employs TRBV7-9 and TRBJ1-1, with 12 bases identical to TRBD1. Germline V gene data show CDR1 as SEHNR and CDR2 as FQNEAQ (reference sequence). J was trimmed by 3 bases and V by 1 base; bases with no gene match: 18. The CDR3 has 21 residues. The CDR3: CASSLDGTGGRIGIRDTEAFF. As DNA, the CDR3 is TGTGCCAGCAGCTTAGACGGGACAGGGGGCAGGATAGGTATAAGGGACACTGAAGCTTTCTTT. Full variable domain (remainder filled in from reference TRBV7-9 and TRBJ1-1): DTGVSQNPRHKITKRGQNVTFRCDPISEHNRLYWYRQTLGQGPEFLTYFQNEAQLEKSRLLSDRFSAERPKGSFSTLEIQRTEQGDSAMYLCASSLDGTGGRIGIRDTEAFFGQGTRLTVV.

This clonotype came up a few times. This sequence joins TRBV28 and TRBJ1-1; 10 nucleotides match TRBD1. CDR1 and CDR2 from the germline V gene are MDHEN and SYDVKM. The CDR3 has 12 residues. V was pared by 7 bases and J by 7 bases, with 3 bases of the junction left unmatched. The CDR3 DNA is TGTGCCAGCAAGGGACAGGGGATTGAAGCTTTCTTT. It specifies CASKGQGIEAFF. The complete variable domain, with remaining parts taken from reference TRBV28 and TRBJ1-1, reads DVKVTQSSRYLVKRTGEKVFLECVQDMDHENMFWYRQDPGLGLRLIYFSYDVKMKEKGDIPEGYSVSREKKERFSLILESASTNQTSMYLCASKGQGIEAFFGQGTRLTVV.

The J gene is TRBJ1-5, the V gene TRBV28; the D gene is possibly TRBD1 (6 bases). The V end lost 6 bases, the J end lost 5 bases, and 14 bases lay between the germline ends. CDR3 size: 14 residues. In germline, CDR1 is MDHEN, CDR2 SYDVKM. The DNA for the CDR3 is TGTGCCAGCAGCAGCTGGGGGCCTGATCAGCCCCAGCATTTT. Its protein product is CASSSWGPDQPQHF.

The V call is TRBV28, the J call TRBJ1-1; maybe TRBD1 (5 bases). Germline V lookup: CDR1 MDHEN, CDR2 SYDVKM. The CDR3 extends over 14 amino acids. V gave up 2 bases and J gave up 4 bases, with 11 bases separating them. This CDR3 is CASSLQGRVTEAFF. DNA for the CDR3: TGTGCCAGCAGTTTACAGGGAAGGGTCACTGAAGCTTTCTTT.

This clonotype was counted a few times. V gene TRBV28 combines with J gene TRBJ1-3; no firm D call. V dropped 3 bases and J dropped 0 bases, with 12 bases sitting between them. The CDR3 loop spans 16 amino acids. Germline V lookup: CDR1 MDHEN, CDR2 SYDVKM. The CDR3 loop is CASSFQVLSSGNTIYF. CDR3 DNA: TGTGCCAGCAGTTTTCAGGTGTTGAGCTCTGGAAACACCATATATTTT.